This TCR beta chain came from a study of cytomegalovirus exposure and HLA in healthy donors. Germline CDR1 and CDR2: SGHTA and FQGTGA. With 6 bases clipped from V and 4 bases from J, the junction kept 6 bases outside the gene matches. The CDR3 covers 14 residues. The PCR made use of 60 Vbeta and 13 Jbeta primers. The assay was immunoSEQ multiplex PCR, and TCRdb's table has in-frame clones only and misses some. The table has around 140,000 clones, approximately 80% seen once. Sequencing was performed on PBMCs. The clonotype originates from a male donor in good health and CMV-seronegative. The chain uses TRBV7-3 and TRBJ1-1; 9 positions agree with TRBD1. The CDR3 sequence: CASSRGQGSTEAFF. For the CDR3, the DNA is TGTGCCAGCAGTCGTGGACAGGGGAGCACTGAAGCTTTCTTT.